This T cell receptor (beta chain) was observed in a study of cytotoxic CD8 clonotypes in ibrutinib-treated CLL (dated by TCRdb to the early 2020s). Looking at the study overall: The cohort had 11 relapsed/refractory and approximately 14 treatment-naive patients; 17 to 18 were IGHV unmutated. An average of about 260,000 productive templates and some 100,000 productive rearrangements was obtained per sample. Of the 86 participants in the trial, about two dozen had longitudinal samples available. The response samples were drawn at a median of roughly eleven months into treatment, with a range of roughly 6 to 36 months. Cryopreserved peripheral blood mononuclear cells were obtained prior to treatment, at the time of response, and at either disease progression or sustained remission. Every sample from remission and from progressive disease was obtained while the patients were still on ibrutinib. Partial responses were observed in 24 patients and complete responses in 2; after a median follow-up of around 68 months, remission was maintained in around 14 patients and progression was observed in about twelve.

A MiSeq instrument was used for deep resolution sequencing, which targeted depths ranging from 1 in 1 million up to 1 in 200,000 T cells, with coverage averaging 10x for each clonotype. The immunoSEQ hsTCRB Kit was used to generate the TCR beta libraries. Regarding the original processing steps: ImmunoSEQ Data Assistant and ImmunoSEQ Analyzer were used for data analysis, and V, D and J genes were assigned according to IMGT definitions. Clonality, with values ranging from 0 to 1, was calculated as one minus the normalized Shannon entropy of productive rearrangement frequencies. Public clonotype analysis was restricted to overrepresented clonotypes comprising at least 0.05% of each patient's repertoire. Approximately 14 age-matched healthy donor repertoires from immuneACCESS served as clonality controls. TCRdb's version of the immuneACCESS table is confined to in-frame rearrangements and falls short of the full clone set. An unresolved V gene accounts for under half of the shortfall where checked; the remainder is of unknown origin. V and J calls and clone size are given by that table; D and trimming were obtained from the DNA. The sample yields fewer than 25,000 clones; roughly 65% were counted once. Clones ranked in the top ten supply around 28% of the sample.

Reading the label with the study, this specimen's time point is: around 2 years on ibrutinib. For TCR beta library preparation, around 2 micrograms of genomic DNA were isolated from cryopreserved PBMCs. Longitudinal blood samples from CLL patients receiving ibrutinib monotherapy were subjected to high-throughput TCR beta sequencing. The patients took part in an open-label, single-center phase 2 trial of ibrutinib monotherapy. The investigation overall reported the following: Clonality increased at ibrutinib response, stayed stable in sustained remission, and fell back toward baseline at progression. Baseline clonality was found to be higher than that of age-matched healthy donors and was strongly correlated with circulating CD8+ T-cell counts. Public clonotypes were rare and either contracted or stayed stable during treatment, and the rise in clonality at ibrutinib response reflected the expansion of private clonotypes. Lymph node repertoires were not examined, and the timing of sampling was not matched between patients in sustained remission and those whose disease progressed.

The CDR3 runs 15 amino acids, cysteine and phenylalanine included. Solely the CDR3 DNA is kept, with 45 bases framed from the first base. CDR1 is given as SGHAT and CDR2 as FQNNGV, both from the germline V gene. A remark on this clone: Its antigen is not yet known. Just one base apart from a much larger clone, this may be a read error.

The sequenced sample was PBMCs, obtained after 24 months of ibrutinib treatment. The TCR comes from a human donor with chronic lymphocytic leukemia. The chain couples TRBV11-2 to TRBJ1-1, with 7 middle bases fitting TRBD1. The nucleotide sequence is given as TGTGCCGGCAGCTCCCCGACAGGGAGGGACACTGAAGCTTTCTTT. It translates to CAGSSPTGRDTEAFF.